The 17 T cell receptor beta chains below come from one sample, sequenced in a study of technical replicates of blood from a few donors (dated 2017 in TCRdb). The library came from the immunoSEQ multiplex PCR assay. What TCRdb holds here is the immuneACCESS table cut down to in-frame rearrangements. Part of the clones is not present; checked against another copy, under half of the missing clones reflect an unresolved V gene, and the others are unexplained. The sample profile shows approximately 93,000 clones; 90% to 95% of them were found once. Of the sample, over 0.25% falls within the top ten clones. Sequences were obtained from T cells isolated from PBMCs. These receptor sequences come from a human donor in good health.

The J gene is TRBJ2-2, the V gene TRBV10-3; 11 bases fit TRBD2. J gave up 1 base and V 7 bases, and 8 bases lay outside the gene matches. The length of the CDR3 is 17 residues. Per the germline V gene, CDR1 is ENHRY and CDR2 is SYGVKD. The CDR3 DNA follows: TGTGCCATCACTAACCCCACTAGCGGGAGGAACACCGGGGAGCTGTTTTTT. Translated, it gives CAITNPTSGRNTGELFF.

The genes are TRBV11-2 and TRBJ2-1; TRBD1 matches at 9 bases. Germline V gives CDR1 SGHAT, CDR2 FQNNGV. CDR3 length equals 12 residues. The V gene end was trimmed by 3 bases and the J gene end by 9 bases; junction bases not matched to a gene: 0. CDR3 nucleotide sequence: TGTGCCAGCAGCTTGACAGGGGGTGAGCAGTTCTTC. Protein sequence: CASSLTGGEQFF.

This clone was seen more than once but under ten times. The rearrangement joins TRBV7-6 to TRBJ1-1, with 8 positions matching TRBD1. Germline trimming cut 5 bases from V and 5 bases from J; bases unmatched to any gene: 13. Germline V gene lookup returns CDR1 SGHVS and CDR2 FNYEAQ. The CDR3 totals 16 residues. CDR3 residues: CASSLGTGLSRTEAFF. The DNA for the CDR3 is TGTGCCAGCAGCCTTGGGACAGGCCTATCTAGGACTGAAGCTTTCTTT.

The rearrangement links TRBV7-6 to TRBJ2-5; TRBD1 is a possible D gene (6 bases). The CDR3 length is 16 residues. The ends were cut back, 4 bases at V and 5 bases at J, with 20 bases in the middle. Looked up from germline, CDR1 is SGHVS and CDR2 is FNYEAQ. CDR3 sequence: CASSSAGGRGYETQYF. CDR3 in DNA: TGTGCCAGCAGCTCCGCCGGTGGCAGGGGTTACGAGACCCAGTACTTC. The complete variable domain, with remaining parts taken from reference TRBV7-6 and TRBJ2-5, reads GAGVSQSPRYKVTKRGQDVALRCDPISGHVSLYWYRQALGQGPEFLTYFNYEAQQDKSGLPNDRFSAERPEGSISTLTIQRTEQRDSAMYRCASSSAGGRGYETQYFGPGTRLLVL.

This clone has only one observation. V is TRBV9 and J is TRBJ2-1; 9 bases fit TRBD2. CDR3 size: 14 residues. Trimming took 3 bases from V and 8 from J; bases not matched to a gene: 6. Germline V gene data show CDR1 as SGDLS and CDR2 as YYNGEE. CDR3 amino acids: CASSASGVRDEQFF. The CDR3 nucleotides read TGTGCCAGCAGCGCTAGCGGGGTCCGGGATGAGCAGTTCTTC.

The J gene is TRBJ2-2, the V gene TRBV6-1; TRBD1 matches at 9 bases. After removal of 7 bases from V and 8 bases from J, the junction contained 11 bases not matched to a gene. The CDR3 covers 15 residues. Germline CDR1 and CDR2: MNHNS and SASEGT. This CDR3 reads CASNMRTGARGELFF. CDR3 sequence (DNA): TGTGCCAGCAACATGCGGACAGGGGCCCGAGGGGAGCTGTTTTTT.

This chain uses TRBV27 with TRBJ2-1; D is perhaps TRBD2 (7 bases). The CDR3 consists of 16 residues. From germline, CDR1 is MNHEY and CDR2 SMNVEV (reference sequence). V lost 3 bases and J lost 3, with 15 bases in between. This chain's CDR3 is CASSFVGGAGYNEQFF. The CDR3 nucleotides are TGTGCCAGCAGTTTCGTTGGGGGGGCGGGCTACAATGAGCAGTTCTTC.

The chain has TRBV27 and TRBJ2-1; no definite D call. CDR1 and CDR2 from the germline V gene are MNHEY and SMNVEV (reference sequence). The CDR3 is made up of 17 amino acids. Deletions cut 2 bases from V and 4 bases from J, with 18 bases between. Here the CDR3 reads CASSLRLSQTDYNEQFF. CDR3 nucleotide sequence: TGTGCCAGCAGTTTACGGCTTAGCCAAACTGATTACAATGAGCAGTTCTTC.

This clone showed up just once. The genes are TRBV5-1 and TRBJ2-1, with TRBD2 matching over 15 bases. The CDR3 is 19 residues long. Germline CDR1 SGHRS, CDR2 YFSETQ. With 0 bases clipped from V and 6 bases from J, the junction kept 10 bases outside the gene matches. As DNA, the CDR3 is TGCGCCAGCAGCTTGGCCCGGACTAGCGGGGGGGCCAAGGTCAATGAGCAGTTCTTC. Protein product: CASSLARTSGGAKVNEQFF. The full variable domain, completed using reference TRBV5-1 and TRBJ2-1, is KAGVTQTPRYLIKTRGQQVTLSCSPISGHRSVSWYQQTPGQGLQFLFEYFSETQRNKGNFPGRFSGRQFSNSRSEMNVSTLELGDSALYLCASSLARTSGGAKVNEQFFGPGTRLTVL.

V usage is TRBV27 and J usage is TRBJ1-1, with D possibly TRBD1 on 5 matching bases. The germline V and J ends were trimmed by 5 bases and 1 base, with 14 bases remaining between them. The CDR3 covers 15 residues. The V gene's germline CDR1 is MNHEY and CDR2 SMNVEV (reference sequence). In DNA form, the CDR3 reads TGTGCCAGCAGTAAAAGGACACCTAAGAACACTGAAGCTTTCTTT. Its translation is CASSKRTPKNTEAFF.

The chain has TRBV29-1 and TRBJ2-5, with D possibly being TRBD2 (5 bases). Germline V gene data show CDR1 as SQVTM and CDR2 as ANQGSEA. The CDR3 totals 11 residues. Trimming removed 7 bases at V and 5 bases at J, with 11 bases between. DNA for the CDR3: TGCAGCGGGGGAGATGGGGAGACCCAGTACTTC. Residues: CSGGDGETQYF.

The CDR3 reads CASSEETGYYGYTF. In DNA form, the CDR3 reads TGTGCCAGCAGTGAAGAGACAGGTTACTATGGCTACACCTTC. The chain is built from TRBV6-1 and TRBJ1-2; TRBD1 is a possible D gene (6 bases). The CDR3 length is 14 residues. Germline loops: CDR1 MNHNS, CDR2 SASEGT. Trimming removed 1 base at V and 3 bases at J, with 9 bases between.

The gene calls are TRBV5-1 and TRBJ2-2; TRBD2 is a possible D gene (6 bases). The germline gives CDR1 SGHRS, CDR2 YFSETQ. V was trimmed by 0 bases and J by 3 bases, leaving 9 bases between them. CDR3 length equals 15 residues. The CDR3 DNA follows: TGCGCCAGCAGCTTGGGGAGGGAGGACACCGGGGAGCTGTTTTTT. Protein sequence: CASSLGREDTGELFF.

In this sample, this clone turned up once. This rearrangement joins TRBV4-1 to TRBJ2-7; no clear D gene. The CDR3 totals 12 residues. Trimming shortened V by 0 bases and J by 7 bases, and 7 bases separated the two germline ends. CDR1 and CDR2 (germline): MGHRA, YSYEKL. This chain's CDR3 is CASSQDHIEQYF. Here the CDR3 DNA reads TGCGCCAGCAGCCAAGATCACATTGAGCAGTACTTC.

The chain couples TRBV14 to TRBJ2-7, with D perhaps matching TRBD2 (6 bases). Trimming pared 4 bases from V and 0 bases from J, leaving 10 bases between. The CDR3 length is 14 residues. Germline CDR1 and CDR2: SGHDN and FVKESK. CDR3 residues: CASSPGGISYEQYF. Written as DNA, the CDR3 is TGTGCCAGCAGCCCGGGCGGGATCTCCTACGAGCAGTACTTC.

The CDR3 spells CASSQGQGMNNEQFF. CDR3 in DNA: TGTGCCAGCAGCCAAGGACAGGGGATGAACAATGAGCAGTTCTTC. This chain connects TRBV7-6 to TRBJ2-1; 9 positions match TRBD1. CDR1 is SGHVS and CDR2 is FNYEAQ in the germline V gene. V gave up 5 bases and J gave up 5 bases; unmatched junction bases: 7. The CDR3 spans 15 residues.

V is TRBV14 and J is TRBJ2-1, with TRBD2 identical over 7 bases. Germline V CDR1 and CDR2: SGHDN, FVKESK. The CDR3 has 13 amino acids. V lost 7 bases and J lost 6; bases outside the gene matches: 6. The CDR3 sequence: CASKRDYPNEQFF. The CDR3 DNA reads as TGTGCCAGCAAGCGGGACTACCCCAATGAGCAGTTCTTC.